These 21 T cell receptor beta chains came from one sample sequenced in a study of shared clonotypes between healthy human individuals. The protocol was immunoSEQ multiplex PCR, while the TCRdb copy is restricted to in-frame clones and leaves out a portion. The sample comprises about 490,000 clones, 60% to 80% of which are singletons, and more than 10% rests with the top ten. The material sequenced was PBMCs. The source of these receptors is a woman in her 40s in good health. Some clones in this sample may be carry-over from other donors' samples.

The chain combines TRBV29-1 with TRBJ2-1; TRBD1 or TRBD2 may be the D gene (5 bases each). The ends were cut back, 7 bases at V and 8 bases at J, with 21 bases in the middle. The CDR3 is 14 residues long. Germline CDR1 and CDR2: SQVTM and ANQGSEA. The DNA of the CDR3 is TGCAGCGCCCTGGGGCTAGCTGCGAGGGATGAGCAGTTCTTC. Protein product: CSALGLAARDEQFF.

DNA for the CDR3: TGTGCCAGCTCCTCCGGGGACAGGGGCTACGAGCAGTACTTC. Its translation is CASSSGDRGYEQYF. The rearrangement joins TRBV18 to TRBJ2-7, with 10 bases lining up with TRBD1. This CDR3 comprises 14 residues. From germline, CDR1 is KGHSH and CDR2 LQKENI. V shed 6 bases, J shed 3 bases, and the junction held 5 bases outside the gene matches.

This rearrangement joins TRBV11-2 to TRBJ1-4; no firm D call. CDR1 is SGHAT and CDR2 is FQNNGV in the germline V gene. The CDR3 has 14 residues. V was trimmed by 0 bases and J by 4 bases, leaving 6 bases between them. CDR3 nucleotides: TGTGCCAGCAGCTTAGAGCGACATAATGAAAAACTGTTTTTT. Its translation is CASSLERHNEKLFF.

The chain has TRBV29-1 and TRBJ2-2; D unclear. The CDR3 is 14 residues long. The V gene's germline CDR1 is SQVTM and CDR2 ANQGSEA. Trimming stripped 6 bases from V and 1 base from J, with 12 bases between. The CDR3 sequence: CSVIQRQNTGELFF. CDR3 in DNA: TGCAGCGTAATACAACGGCAGAACACCGGGGAGCTGTTTTTT.

This clone was counted a single time. V and J are TRBV6-5 and TRBJ2-2, with D tentatively TRBD1 (6 bases). The CDR3 has 14 residues. Trimming took off 5 bases at V and 6 bases at J, with 13 bases between the two ends. Germline CDR1 MNHEY, CDR2 SVGAGI. The CDR3 reads CASSPGTRAGELFF. CDR3 DNA: TGTGCCAGCAGTCCCGGGACACGCGCCGGGGAGCTGTTTTTT.

The CDR3 DNA reads as TGTGCCAGCAGTTACTCGATCACCACCGGGGAGCTGTTTTTT. As protein: CASSYSITTGELFF. The V call is TRBV6-5, the J call TRBJ2-2, with unresolved D. Germline lookup yields CDR1 MNHEY and CDR2 SVGAGI. V lost 0 bases, J lost 4 bases, and 6 bases lay in between. There are 14 residues in the CDR3.

Concerning this clone itself: The sample has other DNA sequences that encode this CDR3 too. CDR3 sequence reads: CASTLGGGYNEQFF. Written as DNA, the CDR3 is TGCGCCAGCACCCTCGGTGGAGGTTACAATGAGCAGTTCTTC. V usage is TRBV5-1 and J usage is TRBJ2-1; D possibly corresponds to TRBD2 (5 bases). The CDR3 length is 14 residues. CDR1 is SGHRS, CDR2 YFSETQ, per germline. The ends were cut back, 6 bases at V and 4 bases at J, with 14 bases in the middle.

This clone was seen only a few times. The chain employs TRBV15 and TRBJ2-5; 9 bases line up with TRBD2. V lost 0 bases, J lost 2 bases, and 7 bases stayed unmatched. CDR3 size: 17 residues. Per germline, CDR1 LNHNV and CDR2 YYDKDF (reference sequence). Here the CDR3 DNA reads TGTGCCACCAGCAGAGATCGGGGTAGCGGGAGTCAAGAGACCCAGTACTTC. This translates into CATSRDRGSGSQETQYF.

The rearrangement links TRBV5-1 to TRBJ2-5, with D maybe TRBD1 (5 bases). This CDR3 spans 15 amino acids. Germline CDR1 is SGHRS and CDR2 is YFSETQ. V lost 1 base and J 2 bases, leaving 12 bases between the germline ends. This chain's CDR3 is CASSLTGPTQETQYF. In DNA form, the CDR3 reads TGCGCCAGCAGCTTGACAGGACCAACTCAAGAGACCCAGTACTTC. The entire variable domain, with the rest obtained from reference TRBV5-1 and TRBJ2-5, is as follows: KAGVTQTPRYLIKTRGQQVTLSCSPISGHRSVSWYQQTPGQGLQFLFEYFSETQRNKGNFPGRFSGRQFSNSRSEMNVSTLELGDSALYLCASSLTGPTQETQYFGPGTRLLVL.

The chain is built from TRBV4-2 and TRBJ1-1, with unresolved D. CDR1 is LGHNA and CDR2 is YNFKEQ in the germline V gene. This CDR3 comprises 15 residues. The V end lost 1 base, the J end lost 1 base, and 10 bases lay between the germline ends. The CDR3 DNA sequence: TGTGCCAGCAGCCAAGTTGGGAGAGAGAACACTGAAGCTTTCTTT. Encoded protein: CASSQVGRENTEAFF.

A few counts support this clone. The same CDR3 arises from other DNA sequences in this sample as well. V gene TRBV7-9 combines with J gene TRBJ2-5; no definite D call. The CDR3 totals 14 residues. Looked up from germline, CDR1 is SEHNR and CDR2 is FQNEAQ (reference sequence). The V gene lost 2 bases and the J gene lost 4 bases, with 11 bases spanning the gap. The CDR3 sequence: CASSLLAGVETQYF. DNA for the CDR3: TGTGCCAGCAGCTTACTGGCAGGCGTAGAGACCCAGTACTTC. Complete variable domain (other parts from reference TRBV7-9 and TRBJ2-5): DTGVSQNPRHKITKRGQNVTFRCDPISEHNRLYWYRQTLGQGPEFLTYFQNEAQLEKSRLLSDRFSAERPKGSFSTLEIQRTEQGDSAMYLCASSLLAGVETQYFGPGTRLLVL.

The rearrangement uses TRBV11-2 and TRBJ2-7; D call uncertain. Germline CDR1 is SGHAT and CDR2 is FQNNGV. CDR3 length equals 14 residues. V lost 0 bases and J 2 bases, leaving 8 bases between the germline ends. CDR3 in amino acids: CASSLDRLTYEQYF. The CDR3 DNA is TGTGCCAGCAGCTTAGACAGGCTCACCTACGAGCAGTACTTC. Supplemented by reference TRBV11-2 and TRBJ2-7, the full variable domain reads EAGVAQSPRYKIIEKRQSVAFWCNPISGHATLYWYQQILGQGPKLLIQFQNNGVVDDSQLPKDRFSAERLKGVDSTLKIQPAKLEDSAVYLCASSLDRLTYEQYFGPGTRLTVT.

CDR3 protein: CASSNPCLAENTGELFF. In nucleotides, the CDR3 is TGTGCCAGCAGCAATCCCTGCCTAGCGGAGAACACCGGGGAGCTGTTTTTT. V is TRBV21-1 and J is TRBJ2-2; TRBD2 reflects the table's D call only, with no check against the DNA. TRBV21-1 is a recognized pseudogene. This CDR3 has 17 amino acids.

The CDR3, as DNA: TGTGCCAGTAGTACAGGTTCTCAAAAACTGTTTTTT. Residues: CASSTGSQKLFF. The chain has TRBV19 and TRBJ1-4; D gene uncertain. Germline assignment: CDR1 LNHDA and CDR2 SQIVND (reference sequence). This CDR3 has 12 residues. The V end lost 4 bases, the J end lost 9 bases, and 9 bases lay between the germline ends.

Details on this clone: The junction does not match germline at one end; this may be a read error. The chain is built from TRBV7-7 and TRBJ2-1; 7 nucleotides line up with TRBD2. The CDR3 length is 15 residues. Germline V CDR1 and CDR2: SSHAT, FNYEAQ (reference sequence). CDR3 amino acids: CASSQRLAGDNEQFF. As DNA, the CDR3 is TGTGCTAGCAGCCAAAGACTAGCAGGAGACAATGAGCAGTTCTTC.

V and J are TRBV27 and TRBJ1-2; the match to TRBD1 covers 8 bases. Per the germline V gene, CDR1 is MNHEY and CDR2 is SMNVEV (reference sequence). Unmatched junction bases numbered 13, after V lost 5 bases and J lost 11 bases. The CDR3 runs 14 residues. CDR3 amino acids: CASSPIGQGGSYTF. DNA for the CDR3: TGTGCCAGCAGTCCCATTGGACAGGGCGGAAGTTACACCTTC.

The genes are TRBV4-2 and TRBJ2-2, with D possibly matching TRBD2 (6 bases). This CDR3 region has 16 residues. The V gene's germline CDR1 is LGHNA and CDR2 YNFKEQ. Trimming shortened V by 0 bases and J by 2 bases, and 10 bases separated the two germline ends. The CDR3 sequence: CASSQDTGLNTGELFF. The CDR3 bases are TGTGCCAGCAGCCAAGATACGGGACTTAACACCGGGGAGCTGTTTTTT.

The CDR3 DNA follows: TGTGCCAGCAGTGACCAAGGACAGGGGGCAGGCGAGCAGTACTTC. Translating it yields CASSDQGQGAGEQYF. The chain carries TRBV6-1 and TRBJ2-7, with 11 positions matching TRBD1. This CDR3 spans 15 amino acids. CDR1 MNHNS and CDR2 SASEGT come from the germline V gene. Trimming cost V 3 bases and J 6 bases; bases outside gene matches: 7.

This clone came up a few times. This chain uses TRBV7-3 with TRBJ2-2, with D unclear. The V end lost 1 base, the J end lost 0 bases, and 9 bases lay between the germline ends. This CDR3 has 16 residues. Germline values: CDR1 SGHTA, CDR2 FQGTGA. CDR3 amino acids: CASSLKGGSNTGELFF. CDR3 coding DNA: TGTGCCAGCAGCTTAAAAGGCGGTTCGAACACCGGGGAGCTGTTTTTT.

Points on this clone: This same CDR3 is encoded by further DNA sequences in the sample. The chain couples TRBV5-1 to TRBJ1-1; D possibly corresponds to TRBD1 (5 bases). This CDR3 comprises 15 residues. The germline V gene encodes CDR1 SGHRS and CDR2 YFSETQ. Trimming removed 2 bases from V and 1 base from J, with 12 bases in between. The CDR3 loop is CASSLGETANTEAFF. CDR3 coding DNA: TGCGCCAGCAGCTTAGGGGAGACCGCGAACACTGAAGCTTTCTTT.

This chain links TRBV4-3 with TRBJ1-1; no definite D call. This CDR3 has 13 amino acids. Germline CDR1 reads LGHNA; CDR2 reads YSLEER. V was trimmed by 1 base and J by 4 bases, leaving 7 bases between them. This CDR3 is CASSQGRLTEAFF. CDR3 coding DNA: TGCGCCAGCAGCCAAGGTCGTCTCACTGAAGCTTTCTTT.